This TCR beta chain was captured by sequencing in a study of regulatory T cells in long-lasting Graves disease. The time point was: newly diagnosed GD, antithyroid drugs for less than 3 months. From PBMCs, RNA was extracted and then used to make the TCR library. V was clipped by 2 bases and J by 5 bases; unmatched bases: 2. The CDR3 runs 15 residues. Germline loops: CDR1 SGHAT, CDR2 FQNNGV. In this sample, this clonotype turned up many times. Investigators prepared the TCR beta libraries by applying iRepertoire HTBI primers and Arm-PCR of CDR3 regions. TCRdb called the multiplex PCR reads again in MiXCR, with one record for every CDR3 protein. The sample holds about 440,000 distinct CDR3 sequences, more than 12% seen once. A further study also used this sample, focusing on T cells in Graves' hyperthyroidism and ophthalmopathy.

The sample in question was peripheral blood mononuclear cells (PBMCs), obtained at new diagnosis, from a patient treated with antithyroid drugs. This TCR was recovered from a woman between 25 and 40 years old with Graves disease. The chain carries TRBV11-2 and TRBJ2-1; 11 nucleotides match TRBD2. The CDR3 protein is CASSLLAGGHNEQFF. As DNA, the CDR3 is TGTGCCAGCAGCTTACTAGCGGGAGGACACAATGAGCAGTTCTTC.